The 32 T cell receptor beta chains below all came from one sample that was sequenced in a study of blood T cell repertoires in COVID-19. The assay was immunoSEQ multiplex PCR, and TCRdb's table has in-frame clones only and misses some. The sample shows about 220,000 clones, approximately 80% of them seen only once. Sequencing was carried out using peripheral blood. The receptor source for this set is a human donor in a cohort sampled during active COVID-19.

The chain recombines TRBV10-3 with TRBJ1-2; a weak D match, TRBD1 (6 bases). V lost 10 bases, J lost 1 base, and 19 bases lay in between. There are 15 residues in the CDR3. Germline CDR1 and CDR2: ENHRY and SYGVKD. The CDR3 protein is CASGIGGASNYGYTF. CDR3 in DNA: TGTGCCAGTGGGATCGGGGGGGCAAGTAACTATGGCTACACCTTC.

The chain uses TRBV27 and TRBJ1-5, with a possible D match to TRBD1 (6 bases). Germline V gene sequence: CDR1 MNHEY, CDR2 SMNVEV (reference sequence). CDR3 length: 16 amino acids. The germline V and J ends were trimmed by 6 bases and 5 bases, with 20 bases remaining between them. CDR3 loop: CASRVRGGISDQPQHF. Written as DNA, the CDR3 is TGTGCCAGCAGGGTAAGGGGGGGCATTTCGGATCAGCCCCAGCATTTT.

This chain connects TRBV7-2 to TRBJ2-1; 7 bases agree with TRBD1. This CDR3 comprises 14 residues. Germline trimming cut 9 bases from V and 0 bases from J; bases unmatched to any gene: 5. The germline gives CDR1 SGHTA, CDR2 FQGNSA. Here the CDR3 DNA reads TGTGCCAGTAAAGGACAGGACTCCTACAATGAGCAGTTCTTC. This codes for CASKGQDSYNEQFF. The full variable domain, in which reference TRBV7-2 and TRBJ2-1 provide the parts outside the CDR3, is GAGVSQSPSNKVTEKGKDVELRCDPISGHTALYWYRQSLGQGLEFLIYFQGNSAPDKSGLPSDRFSAERTGGSVSTLTIQRTQQEDSAVYLCASKGQDSYNEQFFGPGTRLTVL.

The genes are TRBV27 and TRBJ2-1; 10 bases map to TRBD2. CDR1 is MNHEY, CDR2 SMNVEV, per germline (reference sequence). The CDR3 has 14 amino acids. The ends lost 5 bases at V and 14 bases at J; junction bases unmatched: 12. The CDR3 protein is CASSLPLAGAPEFF. DNA of the CDR3: TGTGCCAGCAGTCTACCGCTAGCGGGGGCCCCGGAGTTCTTC.

The V call is TRBV5-1, the J call TRBJ2-1, with 11 bases lining up with TRBD2. Looked up from germline, CDR1 is SGHRS and CDR2 is YFSETQ. This CDR3 has 16 amino acids. V lost 1 base and J lost 8; bases outside the gene matches: 8. The CDR3 DNA follows: TGCGCCAGCAGCTTGAATCTAGCGGGAGGTATCGATGAGCAGTTCTTC. Its translation is CASSLNLAGGIDEQFF.

Note on this clone: Other DNA sequences from this sample encode an identical CDR3 as well. V and J are TRBV5-1 and TRBJ1-4, with a possible D match to TRBD1 (5 bases). The CDR3 length is 14 residues. Germline V gene sequence: CDR1 SGHRS, CDR2 YFSETQ. Trimming took 3 bases from V and 0 from J, leaving 6 bases between them. CDR3 DNA: TGCGCCAGCAGCTCGGGGGCAACTAATGAAAAACTGTTTTTT. Protein product: CASSSGATNEKLFF.

J is TRBJ2-7 and V is TRBV6-8; 8 nucleotides line up with TRBD1. The CDR3 extends over 15 amino acids. The germline V gene has CDR1 MNHGY and CDR2 SAAAGT. Trimming cost V 6 bases and J 5 bases; bases outside gene matches: 12. For the CDR3, the DNA is TGTGCCAGCAGCCCCTCTACAGGGGGACCGGACGAGCAGTACTTC. Protein: CASSPSTGGPDEQYF.

This chain uses TRBV18 with TRBJ1-3; TRBD1 aligns across 7 bases. Per germline, CDR1 KGHSH and CDR2 LQKENI. After removal of 1 base from V and 3 bases from J, the junction contained 3 bases not matched to a gene. The CDR3 has 15 residues. In nucleotides, the CDR3 is TGTGCCAGCTCACCACAGGGGGCAAGTGGAAACACCATATATTTT. Translating gives CASSPQGASGNTIYF.

This clone has at least ten counts. This rearrangement joins TRBV19 to TRBJ1-3, with unresolved D. CDR3 size: 14 residues. Germline CDR1 is LNHDA and CDR2 is SQIVND (reference sequence). The V end was cut by 4 bases, the J end by 0 bases, with 7 bases between. CDR3 sequence reads: CASSTQYSGNTIYF. The CDR3, as DNA: TGTGCCAGTAGTACCCAGTACTCTGGAAACACCATATATTTT. Complete variable domain (other parts from reference TRBV19 and TRBJ1-3): DGGITQSPKYLFRKEGQNVTLSCEQNLNHDAMYWYRQDPGQGLRLIYYSQIVNDFQKGDIAEGYSVSREKKESFPLTVTSAQKNPTAFYLCASSTQYSGNTIYFGEGSWLTVV.

The V and J genes are TRBV6-1 and TRBJ2-3; 10 bases line up with TRBD1. CDR1 is MNHNS, CDR2 SASEGT, per germline. This CDR3 is 15 amino acids long. The V segment lost 3 bases and the J segment 5 bases; nucleotides outside the gene matches: 5. CDR3 DNA: TGTGCCAGCAGTGACAGGACAGGGGGACAAGATACGCAGTATTTT. The encoded protein is CASSDRTGGQDTQYF.

This rearrangement joins TRBV10-3 to TRBJ2-7; 7 positions agree with TRBD2. The CDR3 sequence is 11 residues long. V dropped 8 bases and J dropped 3; count of bases not matched to a gene: 1. CDR1 is ENHRY and CDR2 is SYGVKD in the germline V gene. The CDR3 loop is CAIAGDYEQYF. The CDR3 region has the DNA TGTGCCATCGCGGGGGACTACGAGCAGTACTTC.

The V and J genes are TRBV4-3 and TRBJ1-6, with D possibly TRBD1 on 5 matching bases. V lost 0 bases and J lost 9, with 9 bases in between. CDR1 is LGHNA and CDR2 is YSLEER in the germline V gene. This CDR3 comprises 14 residues. DNA of the CDR3: TGCGCCAGCAGCCAAGATTCAAGGGGTTCACCCCTCCACTTT. It translates to CASSQDSRGSPLHF.

For the CDR3, the DNA is TGTGCCAGCAGCTTAGGGCAGGTTTATGGCTACACCTTC. It translates to CASSLGQVYGYTF. The J gene is TRBJ1-2, the V gene TRBV7-9; D uncertain. Between the trimmed V and J ends, which lost 1 base and 5 bases, there was a span of 8 bases. CDR1 and CDR2 (germline): SEHNR, FQNEAQ (reference sequence). The CDR3 is 13 residues long.

V gene TRBV30 combines with J gene TRBJ1-4; 8 bases fit TRBD1. This CDR3 has 14 residues. Germline values: CDR1 GTSNPN, CDR2 SVGIG (reference sequence). The junction had 7 bases not matched to a gene; V was cut back by 3 bases and J by 7 bases. In nucleotides, the CDR3 is TGTGCCTGGAGAGGGACAGGACGATTTGAAAAACTGTTTTTT. This gives the protein CAWRGTGRFEKLFF.

CDR3 DNA: TGCGCCAGCAGCCCTCAACAGGAACCCGGGGAGCTGTTTTTT. Translating it yields CASSPQQEPGELFF. The V call is TRBV4-3, the J call TRBJ2-2; a weak D match, TRBD1 (5 bases). Germline V CDR1 and CDR2: LGHNA, YSLEER. V shed 4 bases and J shed 6 bases, with 12 bases lying between them. The CDR3 runs to 14 residues.

CDR3 protein: CASSPRTGRIVNTEAFF. CDR3 nucleotides: TGTGCCAGCAGCCCGAGGACCGGGAGAATCGTGAACACTGAAGCTTTCTTT. The V gene is TRBV9, the J gene TRBJ1-1; D is uncertain. CDR1 and CDR2 (germline): SGDLS, YYNGEE. Trimming cost V 4 bases and J 0 bases, with 19 bases left between them. The CDR3 totals 17 residues. Full variable domain (outside the CDR3, taken from reference TRBV9 and TRBJ1-1): DSGVTQTPKHLITATGQRVTLRCSPRSGDLSVYWYQQSLDQGLQFLIQYYNGEERAKGNILERFSAQQFPDLHSELNLSSLELGDSALYFCASSPRTGRIVNTEAFFGQGTRLTVV.

V gene TRBV6-5 combines with J gene TRBJ2-5; 7 bases are a match to TRBD1. V was pared by 4 bases and J by 2 bases, with 10 bases of the junction left unmatched. This CDR3 comprises 16 residues. The germline V gene has CDR1 MNHEY and CDR2 SVGAGI. Here the CDR3 reads CASSSGRPGQQETQYF. CDR3 in DNA: TGTGCCAGCAGTTCGGGCCGTCCGGGACAGCAAGAGACCCAGTACTTC.

This chain connects TRBV10-3 to TRBJ2-7, with 7 bases fitting TRBD1. V shed 5 bases and J 5 bases; nucleotides not matched to a gene: 6. The CDR3 is made up of 13 amino acids. Germline CDR1 ENHRY, CDR2 SYGVKD. CDR3 amino acids: CAISRLTGDEQYF. The CDR3 DNA reads TGTGCCATCAGTCGCCTCACAGGGGACGAGCAGTACTTC.

V usage is TRBV5-1 and J usage is TRBJ1-1, with 7 bases aligning to TRBD1. Unmatched junction bases numbered 5, after V lost 4 bases and J lost 2 bases. Germline CDR1 is SGHRS and CDR2 is YFSETQ. This CDR3 is built from 14 residues. The CDR3 here is CASSLQGGNTEAFF. CDR3 nucleotides: TGCGCCAGCAGCCTGCAGGGGGGCAACACTGAAGCTTTCTTT.

The chain joins TRBV4-1 to TRBJ2-1; no definite D call. Trimming stripped 6 bases from V and 4 bases from J, with 13 bases between. The CDR3 is 14 residues long. Per germline, CDR1 MGHRA and CDR2 YSYEKL. CDR3 DNA: TGCGCCAGCAGTGAGGTACTGTCTTACAATGAGCAGTTCTTC. It specifies CASSEVLSYNEQFF.

The chain joins TRBV19 to TRBJ2-3; 13 bases are a match to TRBD2. Trimming removed 5 bases from V and 3 bases from J; junction bases left unmatched: 5. Germline values: CDR1 LNHDA, CDR2 SQIVND (reference sequence). The CDR3 spans 16 residues. CDR3 amino acids: CASSPRTSGRTDTQYF. CDR3 bases: TGTGCCAGTAGTCCACGGACTAGCGGGAGAACAGATACGCAGTATTTT.

This clone occurred a few times. The chain's CDR3 is CASSPSGTGVIGNQPQHF. CDR3 DNA sequence: TGTGCCAGCAGTCCATCCGGGACAGGGGTTATTGGCAATCAGCCCCAGCATTTT. The chain has TRBV28 and TRBJ1-5, with TRBD1 matching over 10 bases. Germline assignment: CDR1 MDHEN and CDR2 SYDVKM. Losses at the gene ends were 5 bases for V and 2 bases for J; bases not matched to a gene: 12. The CDR3 consists of 18 residues.

In its sample, this clone was seen many times. This chain uses TRBV7-9 with TRBJ2-7; 8 bases match TRBD1. J gave up 0 bases and V 8 bases, and 6 bases lay outside the gene matches. CDR3 length equals 14 residues. Germline V gives CDR1 SEHNR, CDR2 FQNEAQ (reference sequence). CDR3 residues: CASGHGTGSYEQYF. The CDR3 DNA reads as TGTGCCAGCGGTCACGGGACAGGCTCCTACGAGCAGTACTTC. The full variable domain, rest sourced from reference TRBV7-9 and TRBJ2-7, is DTGVSQNPRHKITKRGQNVTFRCDPISEHNRLYWYRQTLGQGPEFLTYFQNEAQLEKSRLLSDRFSAERPKGSFSTLEIQRTEQGDSAMYLCASGHGTGSYEQYFGPGTRLTVT.

The rearrangement links TRBV5-5 to TRBJ1-3, with 7 bases matching TRBD1. Germline V lookup: CDR1 SGHKS, CDR2 YYEKEE (reference sequence). Germline trimming cut 4 bases from V and 0 bases from J; bases unmatched to any gene: 10. The length of the CDR3 is 17 residues. CDR3 nucleotide sequence: TGTGCCAGCAGCCAGACAGGGCCCTCCATCTCTGGAAACACCATATATTTT. Protein product: CASSQTGPSISGNTIYF.

The J gene is TRBJ2-2, the V gene TRBV4-1, with D possibly TRBD2 on 5 matching bases. The CDR3 contains 15 residues. Per germline, CDR1 MGHRA and CDR2 YSYEKL. The V end was cut by 0 bases, the J end by 8 bases, with 13 bases between. In DNA, the CDR3 is TGCGCCAGCAGCCAAGATAGGAGGCCTGTAGGGGAGCTGTTTTTT. Its protein product is CASSQDRRPVGELFF.

The chain links TRBV2 to TRBJ2-7, with D perhaps matching TRBD2 (5 bases). Germline CDR1 is SNHLY and CDR2 is FYNNEI. The V and J ends lost 3 bases and 2 bases respectively, with 11 bases between them. This CDR3 has 14 residues. CDR3 sequence reads: CASSEVEGTYEQYF. The CDR3 nucleotides are TGTGCCAGCAGTGAGGTAGAGGGTACCTACGAGCAGTACTTC.

This clone was seen more than once but under ten times. The CDR3 here is CASSIGGEGSTDTQYF. Here the CDR3 DNA reads TGTGCCAGTAGTATCGGAGGGGAGGGGAGCACAGATACGCAGTATTTT. The chain carries TRBV19 and TRBJ2-3; the match to TRBD2 covers 7 bases. Germline CDR1 is LNHDA and CDR2 is SQIVND (reference sequence). The CDR3 consists of 16 residues. Unmatched junction bases numbered 6, after V lost 3 bases and J lost 0 bases.

This rearrangement joins TRBV6-5 to TRBJ1-3; D may be TRBD1 (6 bases). The V and J ends lost 8 bases and 0 bases respectively, with 14 bases between them. CDR1 MNHEY and CDR2 SVGAGI come from the germline V gene. The CDR3 runs 15 residues. The CDR3 reads CASAEWTDSGNTIYF. DNA for the CDR3: TGTGCCAGCGCTGAGTGGACAGACTCTGGAAACACCATATATTTT.

This chain links TRBV2 with TRBJ1-6; 10 positions match TRBD1. With V trimmed by 5 bases and J by 10 bases, 8 bases remained unmatched. Germline V lookup: CDR1 SNHLY, CDR2 FYNNEI. This CDR3 has 15 residues. This CDR3 reads CASSRDRGTGSPLHF. The CDR3 nucleotides are TGTGCCAGCAGTAGGGACAGGGGAACGGGATCACCCCTCCACTTT.

This chain links TRBV10-2 with TRBJ2-2; TRBD1 agrees at 11 bases. J lost 3 bases, V lost 0 bases, and 3 bases had no gene match. Germline assignment: CDR1 WSHSY and CDR2 SAAADI. This CDR3 has 17 amino acids. CDR3 sequence reads: CASSESWGQGDTGELFF. In DNA, the CDR3 is TGCGCCAGCAGTGAGTCGTGGGGACAGGGGGACACCGGGGAGCTGTTTTTT.

The CDR3 spells CASSPERTGEKLFF. The CDR3 coding sequence is TGTGCCAGCTCACCAGAGCGGACAGGGGAAAAACTGTTTTTT. J is TRBJ1-4 and V is TRBV18; 8 bases are a match to TRBD1. CDR3 size: 14 residues. The germline gives CDR1 KGHSH, CDR2 LQKENI. The junction had 4 bases not matched to a gene; V was cut back by 2 bases and J by 8 bases. Full variable domain (missing parts from reference TRBV18 and TRBJ1-4): NAGVMQNPRHLVRRRGQEARLRCSPMKGHSHVYWYRQLPEEGLKFMVYLQKENIIDESGMPKERFSAEFPKEGPSILRIQQVVRGDSAAYFCASSPERTGEKLFFGSGTQLSVL.

The chain is built from TRBV24-1 and TRBJ1-2, with 9 positions matching TRBD1. The CDR3 extends over 14 amino acids. V shed 3 bases, J shed 8 bases, and the junction held 6 bases outside the gene matches. CDR1 KGHDR and CDR2 SFDVKD come from the germline V gene. Written as DNA, the CDR3 is TGTGCCACCAGTGATAACAGGGGGCTCTGGGGCTACACCTTC. This gives the protein CATSDNRGLWGYTF.